The entry that follows covers one T cell receptor (beta chain) sequence. The sample belongs to a study of blood T cell repertoires in COVID-19. Authors' processing steps: Estimated nucleated cell counts came from reference gene primer amplification. Using immunoSEQ multiplex PCR, the repertoire was profiled, and TCRdb retains in-frame clones only, with some absent. V, J and clone size derive from that table, while D and trimming were established from the DNA sequence. Here the sample spans about 210,000 clones, about four fifths being singletons. The germline CDR1 and CDR2 sequences are LGHDT and YNNKEL (reference sequence). V was shortened by 4 bases and J by 4 bases, with 4 bases between the two germline ends. The CDR3 has 11 residues.

Sequences were obtained from peripheral blood. This TCR came from a woman between 35 and 50 years old with acute or convalescent COVID-19. J is TRBJ1-1 and V is TRBV3-1 (or the pseudogene TRBV3-2), with D uncertain. This CDR3 reads CASSLSTEAFF. The CDR3 DNA follows: TGTGCCAGCAGCCTGAGCACTGAAGCTTTCTTT.